The 4 T cell receptor beta chains listed next were all sequenced from one sample in a study of spatial heterogeneity in lung cancer. TCRdb redid the calling of the 5' RACE reads with MiXCR, one entry per CDR3 protein. This sample has fewer than 45,000 distinct CDR3 sequences, with roughly 10% found just once. Time point meaning: blood at routine non-recurrence follow-up after resection. Sequenced here: PBMCs, sampled at follow-up. The receptor source for this set is a female donor with early-stage non-small cell lung cancer.

This clonotype was found a few times. The chain couples TRBV10-3 to TRBJ2-2; D assignment may be TRBD1 or TRBD2 (6 bases each). Germline CDR1 ENHRY, CDR2 SYGVKD. V was shortened by 0 bases and J by 7 bases, with 12 bases between the two germline ends. This CDR3 contains 15 residues. The CDR3 spells CAISESRGLDGELFF. CDR3 DNA sequence: TGTGCCATCAGTGAGTCTCGGGGGCTGGACGGGGAGCTGTTTTTT.

This clonotype occurred a few times. The chain couples TRBV29-1 to TRBJ1-1; perhaps TRBD1 as D (5 bases). The CDR3 spans 13 residues. V lost 6 bases, J lost 1 base, and 12 bases lay in between. The germline V gene encodes CDR1 SQVTM and CDR2 ANQGSEA. The CDR3 DNA reads TGCAGCGTCGAGGGGCCTAAGAACACTGAAGCTTTCTTT. Translated: CSVEGPKNTEAFF. Combining the CDR3 with reference TRBV29-1 and TRBJ1-1 gives the whole variable domain SAVISQKPSRDICQRGTSLTIQCQVDSQVTMMFWYRQQPGQSLTLIATANQGSEATYESGFVIDKFPISRPNLTFSTLTVSNMSPEDSSIYLCSVEGPKNTEAFFGQGTRLTVV.

This clonotype was recorded a few times. The chain is built from TRBV12-3 or TRBV12-4 and TRBJ2-2; D tentatively fits TRBD1 or TRBD2 (6 bases each). V was cut by 7 bases and J by 4 bases, with 28 bases left in between. The CDR3 length is 19 residues. The CDR3 DNA reads as TGTGCCAGCATCCTAGGGACCCGGGGGCTAGGGGTCCCCACCGGGGAGCTGTTTTTT. As protein: CASILGTRGLGVPTGELFF.

The chain carries TRBV7-9 and TRBJ2-2, with D hard to call. The CDR3 loop spans 18 amino acids. Germline CDR1 SEHNR, CDR2 FQNEAQ (reference sequence). V lost 5 bases to trimming and J lost 4 bases, with 23 bases between them. Here the CDR3 reads CASSLLAFMNRVTGELFF. The CDR3 DNA reads TGTGCCAGCAGCCTATTGGCCTTTATGAACCGTGTCACCGGGGAGCTGTTTTTT. Using reference TRBV7-9 and TRBJ2-2 for the parts outside the CDR3, the full variable domain is DTGVSQNPRHKITKRGQNVTFRCDPISEHNRLYWYRQTLGQGPEFLTYFQNEAQLEKSRLLSDRFSAERPKGSFSTLEIQRTEQGDSAMYLCASSLLAFMNRVTGELFFGEGSRLTVL.